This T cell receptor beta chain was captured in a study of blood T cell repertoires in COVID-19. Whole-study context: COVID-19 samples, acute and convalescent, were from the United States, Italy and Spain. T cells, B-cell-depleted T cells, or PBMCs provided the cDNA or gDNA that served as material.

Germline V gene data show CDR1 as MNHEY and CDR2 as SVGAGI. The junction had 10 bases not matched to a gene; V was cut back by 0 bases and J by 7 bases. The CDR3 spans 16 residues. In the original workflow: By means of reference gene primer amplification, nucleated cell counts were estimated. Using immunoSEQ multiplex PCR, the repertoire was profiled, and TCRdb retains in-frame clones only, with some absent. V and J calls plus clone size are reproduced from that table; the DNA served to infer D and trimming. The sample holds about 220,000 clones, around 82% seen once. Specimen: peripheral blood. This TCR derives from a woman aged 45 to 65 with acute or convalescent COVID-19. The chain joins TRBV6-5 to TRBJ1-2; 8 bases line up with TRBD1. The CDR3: CASSYSGAGGTGGYTF. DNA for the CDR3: TGTGCCAGCAGTTACTCTGGTGCAGGGGGCACGGGTGGCTACACCTTC.